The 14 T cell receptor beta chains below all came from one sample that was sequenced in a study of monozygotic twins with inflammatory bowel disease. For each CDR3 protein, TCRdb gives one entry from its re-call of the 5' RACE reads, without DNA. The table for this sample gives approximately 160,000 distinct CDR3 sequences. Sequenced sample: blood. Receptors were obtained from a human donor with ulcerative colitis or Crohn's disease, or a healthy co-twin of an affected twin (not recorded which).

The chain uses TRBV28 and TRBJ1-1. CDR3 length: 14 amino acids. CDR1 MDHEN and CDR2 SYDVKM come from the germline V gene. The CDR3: CQTYRREEDTEAFF.

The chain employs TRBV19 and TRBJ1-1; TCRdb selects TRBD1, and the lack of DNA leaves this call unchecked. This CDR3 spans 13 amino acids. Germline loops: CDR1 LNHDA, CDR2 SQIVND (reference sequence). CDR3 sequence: CASRRDRGTEAFF.

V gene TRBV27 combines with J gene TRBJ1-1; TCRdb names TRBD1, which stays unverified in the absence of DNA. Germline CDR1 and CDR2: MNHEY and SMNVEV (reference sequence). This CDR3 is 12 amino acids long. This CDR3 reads CASSQGATEAFF.

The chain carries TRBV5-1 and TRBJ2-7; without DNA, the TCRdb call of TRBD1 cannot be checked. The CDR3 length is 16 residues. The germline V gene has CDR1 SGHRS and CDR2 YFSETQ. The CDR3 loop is CASSSTGGESPYEQYF.

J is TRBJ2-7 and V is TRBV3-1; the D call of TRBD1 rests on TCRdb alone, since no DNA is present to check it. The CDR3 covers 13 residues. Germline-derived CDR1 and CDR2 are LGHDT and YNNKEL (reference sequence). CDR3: CASSLGQPYEQYF.

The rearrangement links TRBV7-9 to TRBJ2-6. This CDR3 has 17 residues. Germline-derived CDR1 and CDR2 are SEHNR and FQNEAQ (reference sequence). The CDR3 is CASSLARPSPGANVLTF.

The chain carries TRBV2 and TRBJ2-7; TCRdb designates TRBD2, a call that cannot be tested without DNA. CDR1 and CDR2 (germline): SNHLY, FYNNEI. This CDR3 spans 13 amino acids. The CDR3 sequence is CTSTRGRGDEQYF.

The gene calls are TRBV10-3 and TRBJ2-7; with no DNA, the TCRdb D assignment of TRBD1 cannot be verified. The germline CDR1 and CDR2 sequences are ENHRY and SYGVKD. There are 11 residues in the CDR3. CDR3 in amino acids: CAINVGPETYF.

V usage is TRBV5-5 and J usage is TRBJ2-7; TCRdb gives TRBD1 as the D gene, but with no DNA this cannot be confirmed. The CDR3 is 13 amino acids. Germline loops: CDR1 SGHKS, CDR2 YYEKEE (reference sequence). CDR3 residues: CASSFRPLYEQYF.

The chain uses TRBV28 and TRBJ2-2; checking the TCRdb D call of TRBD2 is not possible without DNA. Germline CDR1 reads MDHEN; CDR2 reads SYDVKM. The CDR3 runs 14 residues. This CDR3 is CAGREAGGTGELFF.

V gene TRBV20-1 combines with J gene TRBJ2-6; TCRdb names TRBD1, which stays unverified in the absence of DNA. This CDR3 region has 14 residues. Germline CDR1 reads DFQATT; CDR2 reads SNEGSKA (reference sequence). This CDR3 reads CSAPPWSGANVLTF.

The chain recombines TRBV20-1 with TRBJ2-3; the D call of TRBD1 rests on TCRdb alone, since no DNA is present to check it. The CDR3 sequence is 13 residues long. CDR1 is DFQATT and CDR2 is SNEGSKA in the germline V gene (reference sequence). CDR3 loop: CSARRDTGPSQYF.

CDR3 amino acids: CASSQETGLLNTEAFF. The J gene is TRBJ1-1, the V gene TRBV4-2; there is no DNA to check the TCRdb D call of TRBD1. CDR1 is LGHNA, CDR2 YNFKEQ, per germline. The CDR3 consists of 16 residues.

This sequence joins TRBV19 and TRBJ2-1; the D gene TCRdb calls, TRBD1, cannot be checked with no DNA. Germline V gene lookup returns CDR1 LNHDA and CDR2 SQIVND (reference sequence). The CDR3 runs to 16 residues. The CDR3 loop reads CASSPRHTGRRNEQFF.